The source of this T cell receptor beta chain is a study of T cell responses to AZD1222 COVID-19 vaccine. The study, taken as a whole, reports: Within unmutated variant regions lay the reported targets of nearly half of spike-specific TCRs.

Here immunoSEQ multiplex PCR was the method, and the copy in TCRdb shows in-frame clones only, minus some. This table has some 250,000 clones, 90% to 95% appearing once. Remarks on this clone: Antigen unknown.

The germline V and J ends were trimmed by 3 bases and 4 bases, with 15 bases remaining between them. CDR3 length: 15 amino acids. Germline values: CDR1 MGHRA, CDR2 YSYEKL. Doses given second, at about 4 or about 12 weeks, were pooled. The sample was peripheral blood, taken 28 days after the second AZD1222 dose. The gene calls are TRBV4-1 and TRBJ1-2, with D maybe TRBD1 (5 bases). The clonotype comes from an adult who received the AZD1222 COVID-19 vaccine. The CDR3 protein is CASSHEAAGSYGYTF. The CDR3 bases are TGCGCCAGCAGCCATGAAGCCGCAGGGTCCTATGGCTACACCTTC.